Reported below is one TCR beta chain. The source of the sample is a study of shared clonotypes between healthy human individuals. Assay used: immunoSEQ multiplex PCR; TCRdb lists only in-frame clones, some missing. Found here are about 2.1 million clones, roughly 95% of them singletons; the top ten hold about 1.7%. In germline, CDR1 is SGHTA, CDR2 FQGNSA. V shed 5 bases, J shed 9 bases, and the junction held 13 bases outside the gene matches. This CDR3 spans 15 amino acids. Cells designated naive CD8 were CD45RO-negative and were positively selected for CCR7, with terminally differentiated effector memory CD45RA+ cells excluded.

The TCR originated in a man between 18 and 35 years old in good health. Some clones in this sample may be carry-over from other donors' samples. Sample: naive CD8+ T cells from PBMCs. The chain is built from TRBV7-2 and TRBJ2-3, with 8 bases aligning to TRBD2. The CDR3 region is CASSLGGGRHVTQYF. In DNA form, the CDR3 reads TGTGCCAGCAGCCTAGGTGGCGGGAGGCACGTCACGCAGTATTTT.